These 3 T cell receptor beta chains came from one sample sequenced in a study of radiation and T cells in renal cell carcinoma. Sequencing used immunoSEQ multiplex PCR; TCRdb keeps in-frame clones, though not all of them. This sample has about 150,000 clones, with roughly nine tenths found just once. The time point: baseline pretreatment blood. Sample treatment: 15 Gy SBRT to primary tumor, nephrectomy 4 weeks later. Here the sequenced sample was blood, taken from a patient whose treatment included radiotherapy and nephrectomy. These receptor sequences come from a woman aged 70-85 years with renal cell carcinoma.

The chain employs TRBV9 and TRBJ2-2; D remains unclear. Germline V gives CDR1 SGDLS, CDR2 YYNGEE. V was trimmed by 1 base and J by 6 bases, leaving 7 bases between them. The CDR3 contains 13 residues. The chain's CDR3 is CASSVIGSGELFF. In DNA form, the CDR3 reads TGTGCCAGCAGCGTAATAGGGTCCGGGGAGCTGTTTTTT. Variable domain in full (rest from reference TRBV9 and TRBJ2-2): DSGVTQTPKHLITATGQRVTLRCSPRSGDLSVYWYQQSLDQGLQFLIQYYNGEERAKGNILERFSAQQFPDLHSELNLSSLELGDSALYFCASSVIGSGELFFGEGSRLTVL.

The chain recombines TRBV30 with TRBJ1-1; 7 nucleotides match TRBD1. Germline V gives CDR1 GTSNPN, CDR2 SVGIG (reference sequence). The CDR3 is 12 residues long. The V segment lost 8 bases and the J segment 4 bases; nucleotides outside the gene matches: 7. The CDR3 sequence is CAGTTGSTEAFF. The CDR3 DNA is TGTGCCGGGACGACAGGGAGCACTGAAGCTTTCTTT.

The rearrangement uses TRBV6-1 and TRBJ2-3; the match to TRBD2 covers 9 bases. V was pared by 2 bases and J by 1 base, with 4 bases of the junction left unmatched. The CDR3 consists of 16 residues. The germline V gene encodes CDR1 MNHNS and CDR2 SASEGT. CDR3 coding DNA: TGTGCCAGCAGTGAAATGCGGGGGGGAGGCACAGATACGCAGTATTTT. Translation gives CASSEMRGGGTDTQYF.